This TCR beta chain came from a study of cytomegalovirus exposure and HLA in healthy donors. Study outcomes and limitations: It was in a later analysis that TCR association rates were seen to vary by HLA locus, highest for DRB1 and lowest for HLA-C. As was reported, the classifier diagnosed cytomegalovirus status with high specificity and sensitivity. Cytomegalovirus association was listed for about 170 TCR beta chains. Within an earlier analysis, most TCR beta V segments proved productive either about 90% or about 30% of the time.

The CDR3 has 12 residues. The trim removed 5 bases at V and 5 bases at J, leaving 5 bases unmatched. Germline CDR1 and CDR2: SQVTM and ANQGSEA. On this clone: Its target is not known.

Both 60 Vbeta primers and 13 Jbeta primers went into the PCR. Generated by immunoSEQ multiplex PCR, the TCRdb table keeps only in-frame clones and is missing some. In all, the sample yields 90,000 to 150,000 clones. The sequencing sample was made of PBMCs. The sequence came from a man younger than 35 in good health and CMV-seronegative. The chain has TRBV29-1 and TRBJ2-7; 8 positions match TRBD1. The CDR3 region is CSVRTGQDEQYF. The CDR3 nucleotides are TGCAGCGTTAGGACAGGGCAGGACGAGCAGTACTTC.